These 8 T cell receptor beta chains were all obtained from the same sample, sequenced in a study of cytomegalovirus exposure and HLA in healthy donors. The PCR employed 60 Vbeta primers together with 13 Jbeta primers. Generated by immunoSEQ multiplex PCR, the TCRdb table keeps only in-frame clones and is missing some. The sample has around 120,000 clones; about 68% are singletons. The material sequenced was PBMCs. These receptors originate from a woman aged 35 to 49 in good health and CMV-seropositive.

The rearrangement joins TRBV6-5 to TRBJ2-5; D call uncertain. Germline assignment: CDR1 MNHEY and CDR2 SVGAGI. CDR3 length: 15 residues. V was pared by 6 bases and J by 0 bases, with 14 bases between. The CDR3: CASSPPTPYQETQYF. In nucleotides, the CDR3 is TGTGCCAGCAGCCCCCCCACACCTTACCAAGAGACCCAGTACTTC.

V and J are TRBV4-1 and TRBJ1-5, with D hard to call. The CDR3 sequence is 12 residues long. Trimming took 2 bases from V and 7 from J, leaving 6 bases between them. Germline V gene sequence: CDR1 MGHRA, CDR2 YSYEKL. DNA of the CDR3: TGCGCCAGCAGCCAACCGGGACAGCCCCAGCATTTT. Translation: CASSQPGQPQHF.

The chain employs TRBV5-6 and TRBJ2-2; TRBD1 agrees at 12 bases. Germline loops: CDR1 SGHDT, CDR2 YYEEEE. V lost 3 bases and J lost 4; bases outside the gene matches: 4. This CDR3 contains 16 residues. The CDR3: CASSWGTGGGTGELFF. The CDR3 bases are TGTGCCAGCAGCTGGGGGACAGGGGGCGGCACCGGGGAGCTGTTTTTT.

The sample holds a few counts of this clone. The identical CDR3 is also encoded by other nucleotide sequences in the sample. The J gene is TRBJ2-3, the V gene TRBV7-2; D is unresolved. The ends were cut back, 1 base at V and 3 bases at J, with 5 bases in the middle. The CDR3 sequence is 13 residues long. The germline CDR1 and CDR2 sequences are SGHTA and FQGNSA. CDR3 region: CASSLGATDTQYF. The CDR3 nucleotides read TGTGCCAGCAGCTTAGGGGCGACAGATACGCAGTATTTT.

Details on this clone: Other DNA sequences in this sample translate to the same CDR3. The chain recombines TRBV27 with TRBJ2-1; D remains ambiguous. The CDR3 runs 14 residues. Looked up from germline, CDR1 is MNHEY and CDR2 is SMNVEV (reference sequence). V was pared by 2 bases and J by 3 bases, with 8 bases between. As DNA, the CDR3 is TGTGCCAGCAGTTTAGGGTCTAGCTACAATGAGCAGTTCTTC. The encoded protein is CASSLGSSYNEQFF.

This clone came up a few times. The V and J genes are TRBV14 and TRBJ1-4; maybe TRBD1 (6 bases). Trimming took 4 bases from V and 7 from J, leaving 13 bases between them. CDR1 and CDR2 from the germline V gene are SGHDN and FVKESK. The CDR3 has 14 residues. CDR3 nucleotide sequence: TGTGCCAGCAGCCCCGGGACATCGGCTGAAAAACTGTTTTTT. This codes for CASSPGTSAEKLFF.

This chain connects TRBV19 to TRBJ2-7, with 10 bases matching TRBD2. The CDR3 loop spans 14 amino acids. Germline V gives CDR1 LNHDA, CDR2 SQIVND (reference sequence). Trimming took 2 bases from V and 6 from J; bases not matched to a gene: 4. This CDR3 is CASSIKAGGSEQYF. CDR3 in DNA: TGTGCCAGTAGTATAAAAGCGGGAGGGAGCGAGCAGTACTTC.

The V call is TRBV6-1, the J call TRBJ2-4; 7 bases agree with TRBD2. Germline assignment: CDR1 MNHNS and CDR2 SASEGT. The CDR3 is 14 residues long. V lost 4 bases to trimming and J lost 0 bases; unmatched junction nucleotides: 0. The DNA of the CDR3 is TGTGCCAGCAGTGGGGGGGGAGCCAAAAACATTCAGTACTTC. This translates into CASSGGGAKNIQYF.